This is a list of T cell receptor beta chains from one sample in a study of OX40 agonist ivuxolimab in advanced cancers. This table comes from immunoSEQ multiplex PCR, and its TCRdb copy is limited to in-frame clones, with some not included. The repertoire holds 60,000 to 95,000 clones, with roughly 90% as singletons. This specimen consisted of CD4+ or CD8+ T cells sorted from blood, obtained in a trial of the OX40 agonist ivuxolimab. These receptors were obtained from an adult with an advanced solid tumor such as melanoma, head and neck, liver or kidney cancer. Each CDR3 is given with its conserved first and last residue. D genes are given only for firm matches. Where a row states a size, it is once, few, many or the class of an expanded clone; other rows omit it.

j_call d_call v_call clone_size cdr3_aa cdr3_nt
TRBJ2-2 TRBD2 TRBV7-2 few CASSPTGLAGQAGELFF TGTGCCAGCAGCCCCACAGGACTAGCGGGGCAGGCCGGGGAGCTGTTTTTT
TRBJ2-2 . TRBV27 . CASSVSSSGTGELFF TGTGCCAGCAGTGTCTCGTCCTCGGGCACCGGGGAGCTGTTTTTT
TRBJ2-1 . TRBV5-6 . CASRTRDRSGYNEQFF TGTGCCAGCAGGACTCGTGACAGGTCGGGGTACAATGAGCAGTTCTTC
TRBJ2-1 . TRBV7-3 . CASSLSLAHNEQFF TGTGCCAGCAGCTTATCCCTAGCCCACAATGAGCAGTTCTTC
TRBJ2-1 . TRBV4-3 . CASSLQNTDEQFF TGCGCCAGCAGCCTACAGAATACGGATGAGCAGTTCTTC
TRBJ1-1 . TRBV30 . CAWSVPRRNTEAFF TGTGCCTGGAGTGTACCGCGTAGAAACACTGAAGCTTTCTTT
TRBJ2-3 TRBD1 TRBV7-2 . CASTETGGALDTQYF TGTGCCAGCACCGAGACAGGGGGCGCATTAGATACGCAGTATTTT
TRBJ1-2 . TRBV29-1 . CSVAPGGGRTSNYGYTF TGCAGCGTCGCTCCGGGGGGGGGACGCACTTCTAACTATGGCTACACCTTC
TRBJ2-7 TRBD1 TRBV7-8 . CASSLDRGNGEQYF TGTGCCAGCAGCCTGGACAGGGGAAATGGCGAGCAGTACTTC
TRBJ1-3 . TRBV6-6 . CASTTYNSGNTIYF TGTGCCAGCACCACGTATAACTCTGGAAACACCATATATTTT
TRBJ2-5 . TRBV7-6 . CASSDVGALQETQYF TGTGCCAGCAGCGACGTTGGGGCCCTCCAAGAGACCCAGTACTTC
TRBJ1-1 . TRBV18 . CASRESLEAFF TGTGCCAGCCGAGAAAGCCTTGAAGCTTTCTTT
TRBJ2-1 TRBD1 TRBV6-1 . CASHSLTGGNEQFF TGTGCCAGCCACAGTTTGACAGGGGGCAATGAGCAGTTCTTC
TRBJ2-6 . TRBV6-6 . CASSQDRSGANVLTF TGTGCCAGCAGTCAAGACAGATCTGGGGCCAACGTCCTGACTTTC
TRBJ2-7 . TRBV6-5 . CASSPTVYTYEQYF TGTGCCAGCAGTCCAACGGTCTACACCTACGAGCAGTACTTC
TRBJ2-1 TRBD2 TRBV19 . CASSMGASGILNEQFF TGTGCCAGTAGTATGGGGGCTAGCGGGATTCTGAATGAGCAGTTCTTC
TRBJ1-1 . TRBV6-6 once CASSPLNTEAFF TGTGCCAGCAGCCCACTTAACACTGAAGCTTTCTTT
TRBJ2-3 TRBD1 TRBV6-1 . CASSDRTGVTDTQYF TGTGCCAGCAGTGATAGGACAGGGGTAACAGATACGCAGTATTTT
TRBJ2-3 TRBD2 TRBV30 . CAWTAGGTDTQYF TGTGCCTGGACTGCGGGAGGCACAGATACGCAGTATTTT
TRBJ2-3 . TRBV11-3 . CASRPTNEDTQYF TGTGCCAGCAGGCCGACTAATGAAGATACGCAGTATTTT
TRBJ2-5 . TRBV7-8 . CASSRRRVSRGETQYF TGTGCCAGCAGCCGCCGTCGAGTCTCGAGGGGGGAGACCCAGTACTTC
TRBJ1-1 TRBD1 TRBV13 few CASSNRGLGAFF TGTGCCAGCAGCAACAGGGGGCTCGGAGCTTTCTTT
TRBJ1-1 . TRBV29-1 . CSASQANTEAFF TGCAGCGCCTCACAGGCGAACACTGAAGCTTTCTTT
TRBJ1-1 . TRBV6-5 once CASNTGQGEAFF TGTGCCAGCAACACGGGGCAGGGTGAAGCTTTCTTT
TRBJ2-1 . TRBV18 . CASSPFGGEAYNEQFF TGTGCCAGCTCACCATTCGGTGGGGAGGCCTACAATGAGCAGTTCTTC
TRBJ1-2 TRBD1 TRBV5-4 once CASSLDMFVTGANYGYIF TGTGCCAGCAGCTTGGATATGTTCGTCACAGGGGCCAACTATGGCTACATCTTC
TRBJ2-7 . TRBV30 . CAWSKNPSYEQYF TGTGCCTGGAGTAAGAACCCCTCCTACGAGCAGTACTTC
TRBJ2-3 TRBD1 TRBV5-8 . CASSLGQGISTDTQYF TGTGCCAGCAGCTTGGGACAGGGAATAAGCACAGATACGCAGTATTTT
TRBJ2-7 . TRBV5-6 . CASSWSLSYEQYF TGTGCCAGCAGCTGGAGTTTATCCTACGAGCAGTACTTC
TRBJ1-3 TRBD1 TRBV5-1 . CASSAPQGSGNTKYF TGCGCCAGCAGCGCCCCACAGGGGTCTGGAAACACCAAATATTTT
TRBJ2-3 TRBD2 TRBV11-2 . CASSLLAGGTDTQYF TGTGCCAGCAGCTTACTAGCGGGTGGCACAGATACGCAGTATTTT
TRBJ2-1 TRBD2 TRBV6-5 . CASSPQLAIGEQFF TGTGCCAGCAGTCCCCAACTAGCGATTGGTGAGCAGTTCTTC
TRBJ1-2 TRBD1 TRBV4-2 . CASSQGGDRTNYGYTF TGTGCCAGCAGCCAAGGTGGGGACAGGACTAACTATGGCTACACCTTC
TRBJ2-3 TRBD1 TRBV30 . CAWSEGTGVRGDTQYF TGTGCCTGGAGTGAAGGGACAGGGGTCAGAGGAGATACGCAGTATTTT
TRBJ2-1 TRBD1 TRBV7-2 . CASSLGTADLYEQFF TGTGCCAGCAGCCTAGGGACAGCTGATTTATATGAGCAGTTCTTC
TRBJ2-3 TRBD2 TRBV20-1 . CSAGLGDTQYF TGCAGTGCTGGACTAGGAGATACGCAGTATTTT
TRBJ1-5 . TRBV7-9 few CASSEGNQPQHF TGTGCCAGCAGCGAGGGGAATCAGCCCCAGCATTTT
TRBJ2-7 . TRBV7-2 . CASSEATGTGSYEQYF TGTGCCAGCAGCGAAGCCACCGGGACGGGATCCTACGAGCAGTACTTC
TRBJ1-2 . TRBV5-6 . CASSYGDGPYGYTF TGTGCCAGCAGCTACGGGGACGGCCCTTATGGCTACACCTTC
TRBJ1-6 TRBD1 TRBV5-6 . CASSETGLNSPLHF TGTGCCAGCAGCGAGACAGGGTTGAATTCACCCCTCCACTTT
TRBJ1-1 . TRBV18 . CASSPEAGAGTEAFF TGTGCCAGCTCACCCGAGGCAGGGGCGGGGACTGAAGCTTTCTTT
TRBJ1-2 . TRBV28 . CASSLSQYGYTF TGTGCCAGCAGCCTAAGCCAGTATGGCTACACCTTC
TRBJ2-2 TRBD1 TRBV5-6 . CASSLGQGAWELFF TGTGCCAGCAGCTTAGGACAGGGGGCCTGGGAGCTGTTTTTT
TRBJ1-2 TRBD1 TRBV5-1 . CASSSDRASSGYTF TGCGCCAGCAGCTCGGACAGGGCATCATCTGGCTACACCTTC
TRBJ2-5 . TRBV19 . CATGVPGRETQYF TGTGCCACTGGGGTTCCAGGGAGGGAGACCCAGTACTTC
TRBJ2-7 . TRBV28 . CASSSGTRTSYEQYF TGTGCCAGCAGCTCCGGGACCCGCACCTCCTACGAGCAGTACTTC
TRBJ2-7 TRBD2 TRBV9 . CASSVVSLREFNEQYF TGTGCCAGCAGCGTAGTTTCTTTGCGGGAGTTCAACGAGCAGTACTTC
TRBJ2-2 . TRBV30 . CAWSRQRNTGELFF TGTGCCTGGAGCAGACAACGGAACACCGGGGAGCTGTTTTTT
TRBJ2-1 TRBD2 TRBV5-6 . CASSSPLRTSGSYEQFF TGTGCCAGCAGCTCGCCGCTCCGTACTAGCGGGAGTTATGAGCAGTTCTTC
TRBJ1-5 . TRBV4-1 . CASSQDSAGLLAQHF TGCGCCAGCAGCCAAGACTCGGCGGGGCTGTTGGCCCAGCATTTT
TRBJ2-1 TRBD2 TRBV5-1 . CASSLGRGDSYNEQFF TGCGCCAGCAGCTTGGGACGGGGGGACTCCTACAATGAGCAGTTCTTC
TRBJ2-1 TRBD2 TRBV5-1 . CASSLGAGGPSEQFF TGCGCCAGCAGCTTGGGAGCGGGAGGGCCGAGTGAGCAGTTCTTC
TRBJ1-4 TRBD1 TRBV19 . CASSPTNPGQHTTNEKLFF TGTGCCAGTAGTCCCACAAATCCGGGACAGCACACAACTAATGAAAAACTGTTTTTT
TRBJ1-1 . TRBV14 . CASSQDFPGNTEAFF TGTGCCAGCAGCCAAGATTTTCCAGGGAACACTGAAGCTTTCTTT